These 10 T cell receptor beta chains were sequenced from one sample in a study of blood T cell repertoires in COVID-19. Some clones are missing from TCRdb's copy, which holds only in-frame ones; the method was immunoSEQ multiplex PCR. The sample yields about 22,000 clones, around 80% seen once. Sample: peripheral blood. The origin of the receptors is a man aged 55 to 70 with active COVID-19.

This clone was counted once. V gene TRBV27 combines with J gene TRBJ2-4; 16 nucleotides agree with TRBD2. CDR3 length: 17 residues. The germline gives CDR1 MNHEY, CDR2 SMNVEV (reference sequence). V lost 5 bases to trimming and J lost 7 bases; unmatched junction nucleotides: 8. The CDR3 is CASSRPGTSGRVNIQYF. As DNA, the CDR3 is TGTGCCAGCAGTCGCCCCGGGACTAGCGGGAGGGTGAACATTCAGTACTTC.

The chain's CDR3 is CASSEQGIGETQYF. The CDR3 region has the DNA TGTGCCAGCAGCGAACAGGGGATTGGAGAGACCCAGTACTTC. The chain is built from TRBV7-2 and TRBJ2-5; 7 bases align to TRBD1. This CDR3 region has 14 residues. After removal of 5 bases from V and 4 bases from J, the junction contained 7 bases not matched to a gene. Germline-derived CDR1 and CDR2 are SGHTA and FQGNSA.

DNA for the CDR3: TGTGCCAGCAGCCCGATAGGTGAGGGAGTAAGCACAGATACGCAGTATTTT. This encodes CASSPIGEGVSTDTQYF. The chain combines TRBV28 with TRBJ2-3, with a weak D call TRBD2 (5 bases). V lost 6 bases and J lost 0, with 19 bases in between. Per the germline V gene, CDR1 is MDHEN and CDR2 is SYDVKM. This CDR3 region has 17 residues.

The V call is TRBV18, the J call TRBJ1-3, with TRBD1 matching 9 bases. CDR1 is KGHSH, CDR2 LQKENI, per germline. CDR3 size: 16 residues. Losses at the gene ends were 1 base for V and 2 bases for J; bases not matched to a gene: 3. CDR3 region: CASSPRTGVAGNTIYF. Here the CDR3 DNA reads TGTGCCAGCTCACCACGGACAGGGGTAGCTGGAAACACCATATATTTT.

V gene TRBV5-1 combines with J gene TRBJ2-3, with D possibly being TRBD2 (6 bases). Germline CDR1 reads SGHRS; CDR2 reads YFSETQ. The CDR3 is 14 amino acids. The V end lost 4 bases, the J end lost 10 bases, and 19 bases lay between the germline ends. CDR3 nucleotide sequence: TGCGCCAGCAGCCCGGGGGACTCCATGGGCCCGCAGTATTTT. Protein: CASSPGDSMGPQYF.

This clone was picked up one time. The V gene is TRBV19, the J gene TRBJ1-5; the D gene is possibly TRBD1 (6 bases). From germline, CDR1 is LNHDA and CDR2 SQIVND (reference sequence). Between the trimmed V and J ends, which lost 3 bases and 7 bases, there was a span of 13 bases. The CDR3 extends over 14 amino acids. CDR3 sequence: CASSITGLGQPQHF. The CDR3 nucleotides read TGTGCCAGTAGTATCACAGGGTTAGGACAGCCCCAGCATTTT.

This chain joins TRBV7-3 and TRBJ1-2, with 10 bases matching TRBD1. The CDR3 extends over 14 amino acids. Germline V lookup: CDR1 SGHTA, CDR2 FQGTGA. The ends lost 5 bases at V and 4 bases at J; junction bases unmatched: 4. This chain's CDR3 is CASSLDRGGYGYTF. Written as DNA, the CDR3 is TGTGCCAGCAGCCTGGACAGGGGGGGCTATGGCTACACCTTC.

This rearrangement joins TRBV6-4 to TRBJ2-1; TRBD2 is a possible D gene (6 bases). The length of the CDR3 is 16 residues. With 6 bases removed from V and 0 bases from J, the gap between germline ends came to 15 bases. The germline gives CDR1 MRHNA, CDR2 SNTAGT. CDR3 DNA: TGTGCCAGCAGCGGTAGCGGTACCAGCTCCTACAATGAGCAGTTCTTC. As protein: CASSGSGTSSYNEQFF.

CDR3 in amino acids: CASSLAGLAGGYNEQFF. As DNA, the CDR3 is TGTGCCAGCAGCTTAGCGGGACTAGCGGGAGGGTACAATGAGCAGTTCTTC. V usage is TRBV7-2 and J usage is TRBJ2-1; 16 positions agree with TRBD2. V lost 0 bases to trimming and J lost 4 bases; unmatched junction nucleotides: 0. The CDR3 has 17 amino acids. Germline values: CDR1 SGHTA, CDR2 FQGNSA.

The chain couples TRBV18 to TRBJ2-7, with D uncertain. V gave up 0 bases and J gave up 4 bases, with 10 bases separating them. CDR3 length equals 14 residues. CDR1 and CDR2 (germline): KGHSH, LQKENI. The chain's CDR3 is CASSPPVGGYEQYF. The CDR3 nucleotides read TGTGCCAGCTCACCACCGGTCGGCGGTTACGAGCAGTACTTC.